These 6 T cell receptor beta chains were all obtained from the same sample, sequenced in a study of response to subunit inactivated influenza vaccine. Each CDR3 protein gets one entry after TCRdb re-called the RT-PCR reads with MiXCR. The table lists 650,000 or so distinct CDR3 sequences, around 15% of them singletons. The source material was PBMCs from blood, sampled 14 to 15 days before vaccination. The receptor source for this set is a man aged 50 to 60 who received an inactivated influenza vaccine.

V is TRBV12-3 or TRBV12-4 and J is TRBJ1-5; D is ambiguous. This CDR3 spans 14 amino acids. Trimming pared 5 bases from V and 0 bases from J, leaving 8 bases between. CDR3 sequence (DNA): TGTGCCAGCAGTGCCGACGTTAGCAATCAGCCCCAGCATTTT. Protein: CASSADVSNQPQHF.

This clonotype has only a few counts. The chain links TRBV20-1 to TRBJ2-7; TRBD2 agrees at 8 bases. V shed 0 bases and J 4 bases; nucleotides not matched to a gene: 8. The CDR3 extends over 15 amino acids. CDR1 is DFQATT, CDR2 SNEGSKA, per germline (reference sequence). In DNA, the CDR3 is TGCAGTGCTAGAGAGTACGGGACTAGTTTATACGAGCAGTACTTC. This sequence encodes CSAREYGTSLYEQYF.

This clonotype was seen only a few times. CDR3 protein: CASSPGLAGSEYF. Written as DNA, the CDR3 is TGTGCCAGCAGCCCTGGACTAGCGGGGAGTGAGTACTTC. The chain uses TRBV3-1 and TRBJ2-5, with 12 positions matching TRBD2. The germline gives CDR1 LGHDT, CDR2 YNNKEL (reference sequence). V was clipped by 4 bases and J by 12 bases; unmatched bases: 6. This CDR3 has 13 amino acids.

The rearrangement links TRBV10-3 to TRBJ2-7; D gene unclear. The V and J ends lost 8 bases and 0 bases respectively, with 11 bases between them. The CDR3 runs to 13 residues. Germline CDR1 and CDR2: ENHRY and SYGVKD. In nucleotides, the CDR3 is TGTGCCATCGCCCAGGCCAGCTCCTACGAGCAGTACTTC. Residues: CAIAQASSYEQYF.

This clonotype was detected many times. The chain employs TRBV10-3 and TRBJ1-3; TRBD1 aligns across 7 bases. Trimming at V came to 7 bases and at J to 10 bases, leaving 16 bases not matched to a gene. CDR1 is ENHRY and CDR2 is SYGVKD in the germline V gene. The CDR3 covers 15 residues. The CDR3 sequence: CAITQQGRTGGTIYF. CDR3 sequence (DNA): TGTGCCATCACCCAACAGGGGCGAACTGGGGGTACCATATATTTT.

This clonotype was detected a few times. The chain recombines TRBV12-3 or TRBV12-4 with TRBJ2-5; no definite D call. The CDR3 is 13 residues long. Between the trimmed V and J ends, which lost 2 bases and 1 base, there was a span of 5 bases. CDR3 region: CASSLNIQETQYF. CDR3 nucleotide sequence: TGTGCCAGCAGTTTAAACATCCAAGAGACCCAGTACTTC.